The clone carrying this T cell receptor (beta chain) was counted at least ten times. The sample belongs to a study of human T cells and chemical hapten exposure. Specified time point: patch test 3, about 24 weeks after DPC sensitization. Indicated treatment: therapeutic diphenylcyclopropenone sensitization with weekly scalp DPC. Trimming took 4 bases from V and 1 from J, leaving 12 bases between them. Germline V gene lookup returns CDR1 SGHRS and CDR2 YFSETQ. CDR3 length: 14 residues. The library labeled individual cDNA molecules by adding unique molecular identifiers to them. Each CDR3 protein gets one entry after TCRdb re-called the RACE reads with MiXCR. The sample consists of some 84,000 distinct CDR3 sequences, approximately 10% of them appearing once.

The sequence came from a woman between 50 and 59 years old with alopecia areata. Some clones in this sample may be carry-over from other donors' samples. V is TRBV5-1 and J is TRBJ2-7, with a weak D call TRBD2 (6 bases). The input for sequencing was whole blood, taken in connection with sensitization to the hapten diphenylcyclopropenone (DPC). CDR3 in amino acids: CASSLGTLSYEQYF. CDR3 nucleotide sequence: TGCGCCAGCAGCCTCGGGACTTTATCCTACGAGCAGTACTTC. Using reference TRBV5-1 and TRBJ2-7 for the parts outside the CDR3, the full variable domain is KAGVTQTPRYLIKTRGQQVTLSCSPISGHRSVSWYQQTPGQGLQFLFEYFSETQRNKGNFPGRFSGRQFSNSRSEMNVSTLELGDSALYLCASSLGTLSYEQYFGPGTRLTVT.